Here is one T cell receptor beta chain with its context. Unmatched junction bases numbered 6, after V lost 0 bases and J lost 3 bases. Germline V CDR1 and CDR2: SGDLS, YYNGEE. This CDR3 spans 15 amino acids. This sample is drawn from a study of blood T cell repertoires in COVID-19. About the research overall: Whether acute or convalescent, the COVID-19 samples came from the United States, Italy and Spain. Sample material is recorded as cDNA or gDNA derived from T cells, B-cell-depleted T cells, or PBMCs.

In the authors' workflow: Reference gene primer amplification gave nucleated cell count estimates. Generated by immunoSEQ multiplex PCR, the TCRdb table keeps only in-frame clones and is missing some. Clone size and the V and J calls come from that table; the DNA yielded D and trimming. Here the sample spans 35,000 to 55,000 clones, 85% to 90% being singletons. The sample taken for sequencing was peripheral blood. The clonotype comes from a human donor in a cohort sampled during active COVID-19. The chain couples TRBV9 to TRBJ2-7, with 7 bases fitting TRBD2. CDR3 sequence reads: CASSVGGGRDYEQYF. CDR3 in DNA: TGTGCCAGCAGCGTAGGCGGAGGGAGGGACTACGAGCAGTACTTC. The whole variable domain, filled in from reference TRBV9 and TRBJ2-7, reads DSGVTQTPKHLITATGQRVTLRCSPRSGDLSVYWYQQSLDQGLQFLIQYYNGEERAKGNILERFSAQQFPDLHSELNLSSLELGDSALYFCASSVGGGRDYEQYFGPGTRLTVT.